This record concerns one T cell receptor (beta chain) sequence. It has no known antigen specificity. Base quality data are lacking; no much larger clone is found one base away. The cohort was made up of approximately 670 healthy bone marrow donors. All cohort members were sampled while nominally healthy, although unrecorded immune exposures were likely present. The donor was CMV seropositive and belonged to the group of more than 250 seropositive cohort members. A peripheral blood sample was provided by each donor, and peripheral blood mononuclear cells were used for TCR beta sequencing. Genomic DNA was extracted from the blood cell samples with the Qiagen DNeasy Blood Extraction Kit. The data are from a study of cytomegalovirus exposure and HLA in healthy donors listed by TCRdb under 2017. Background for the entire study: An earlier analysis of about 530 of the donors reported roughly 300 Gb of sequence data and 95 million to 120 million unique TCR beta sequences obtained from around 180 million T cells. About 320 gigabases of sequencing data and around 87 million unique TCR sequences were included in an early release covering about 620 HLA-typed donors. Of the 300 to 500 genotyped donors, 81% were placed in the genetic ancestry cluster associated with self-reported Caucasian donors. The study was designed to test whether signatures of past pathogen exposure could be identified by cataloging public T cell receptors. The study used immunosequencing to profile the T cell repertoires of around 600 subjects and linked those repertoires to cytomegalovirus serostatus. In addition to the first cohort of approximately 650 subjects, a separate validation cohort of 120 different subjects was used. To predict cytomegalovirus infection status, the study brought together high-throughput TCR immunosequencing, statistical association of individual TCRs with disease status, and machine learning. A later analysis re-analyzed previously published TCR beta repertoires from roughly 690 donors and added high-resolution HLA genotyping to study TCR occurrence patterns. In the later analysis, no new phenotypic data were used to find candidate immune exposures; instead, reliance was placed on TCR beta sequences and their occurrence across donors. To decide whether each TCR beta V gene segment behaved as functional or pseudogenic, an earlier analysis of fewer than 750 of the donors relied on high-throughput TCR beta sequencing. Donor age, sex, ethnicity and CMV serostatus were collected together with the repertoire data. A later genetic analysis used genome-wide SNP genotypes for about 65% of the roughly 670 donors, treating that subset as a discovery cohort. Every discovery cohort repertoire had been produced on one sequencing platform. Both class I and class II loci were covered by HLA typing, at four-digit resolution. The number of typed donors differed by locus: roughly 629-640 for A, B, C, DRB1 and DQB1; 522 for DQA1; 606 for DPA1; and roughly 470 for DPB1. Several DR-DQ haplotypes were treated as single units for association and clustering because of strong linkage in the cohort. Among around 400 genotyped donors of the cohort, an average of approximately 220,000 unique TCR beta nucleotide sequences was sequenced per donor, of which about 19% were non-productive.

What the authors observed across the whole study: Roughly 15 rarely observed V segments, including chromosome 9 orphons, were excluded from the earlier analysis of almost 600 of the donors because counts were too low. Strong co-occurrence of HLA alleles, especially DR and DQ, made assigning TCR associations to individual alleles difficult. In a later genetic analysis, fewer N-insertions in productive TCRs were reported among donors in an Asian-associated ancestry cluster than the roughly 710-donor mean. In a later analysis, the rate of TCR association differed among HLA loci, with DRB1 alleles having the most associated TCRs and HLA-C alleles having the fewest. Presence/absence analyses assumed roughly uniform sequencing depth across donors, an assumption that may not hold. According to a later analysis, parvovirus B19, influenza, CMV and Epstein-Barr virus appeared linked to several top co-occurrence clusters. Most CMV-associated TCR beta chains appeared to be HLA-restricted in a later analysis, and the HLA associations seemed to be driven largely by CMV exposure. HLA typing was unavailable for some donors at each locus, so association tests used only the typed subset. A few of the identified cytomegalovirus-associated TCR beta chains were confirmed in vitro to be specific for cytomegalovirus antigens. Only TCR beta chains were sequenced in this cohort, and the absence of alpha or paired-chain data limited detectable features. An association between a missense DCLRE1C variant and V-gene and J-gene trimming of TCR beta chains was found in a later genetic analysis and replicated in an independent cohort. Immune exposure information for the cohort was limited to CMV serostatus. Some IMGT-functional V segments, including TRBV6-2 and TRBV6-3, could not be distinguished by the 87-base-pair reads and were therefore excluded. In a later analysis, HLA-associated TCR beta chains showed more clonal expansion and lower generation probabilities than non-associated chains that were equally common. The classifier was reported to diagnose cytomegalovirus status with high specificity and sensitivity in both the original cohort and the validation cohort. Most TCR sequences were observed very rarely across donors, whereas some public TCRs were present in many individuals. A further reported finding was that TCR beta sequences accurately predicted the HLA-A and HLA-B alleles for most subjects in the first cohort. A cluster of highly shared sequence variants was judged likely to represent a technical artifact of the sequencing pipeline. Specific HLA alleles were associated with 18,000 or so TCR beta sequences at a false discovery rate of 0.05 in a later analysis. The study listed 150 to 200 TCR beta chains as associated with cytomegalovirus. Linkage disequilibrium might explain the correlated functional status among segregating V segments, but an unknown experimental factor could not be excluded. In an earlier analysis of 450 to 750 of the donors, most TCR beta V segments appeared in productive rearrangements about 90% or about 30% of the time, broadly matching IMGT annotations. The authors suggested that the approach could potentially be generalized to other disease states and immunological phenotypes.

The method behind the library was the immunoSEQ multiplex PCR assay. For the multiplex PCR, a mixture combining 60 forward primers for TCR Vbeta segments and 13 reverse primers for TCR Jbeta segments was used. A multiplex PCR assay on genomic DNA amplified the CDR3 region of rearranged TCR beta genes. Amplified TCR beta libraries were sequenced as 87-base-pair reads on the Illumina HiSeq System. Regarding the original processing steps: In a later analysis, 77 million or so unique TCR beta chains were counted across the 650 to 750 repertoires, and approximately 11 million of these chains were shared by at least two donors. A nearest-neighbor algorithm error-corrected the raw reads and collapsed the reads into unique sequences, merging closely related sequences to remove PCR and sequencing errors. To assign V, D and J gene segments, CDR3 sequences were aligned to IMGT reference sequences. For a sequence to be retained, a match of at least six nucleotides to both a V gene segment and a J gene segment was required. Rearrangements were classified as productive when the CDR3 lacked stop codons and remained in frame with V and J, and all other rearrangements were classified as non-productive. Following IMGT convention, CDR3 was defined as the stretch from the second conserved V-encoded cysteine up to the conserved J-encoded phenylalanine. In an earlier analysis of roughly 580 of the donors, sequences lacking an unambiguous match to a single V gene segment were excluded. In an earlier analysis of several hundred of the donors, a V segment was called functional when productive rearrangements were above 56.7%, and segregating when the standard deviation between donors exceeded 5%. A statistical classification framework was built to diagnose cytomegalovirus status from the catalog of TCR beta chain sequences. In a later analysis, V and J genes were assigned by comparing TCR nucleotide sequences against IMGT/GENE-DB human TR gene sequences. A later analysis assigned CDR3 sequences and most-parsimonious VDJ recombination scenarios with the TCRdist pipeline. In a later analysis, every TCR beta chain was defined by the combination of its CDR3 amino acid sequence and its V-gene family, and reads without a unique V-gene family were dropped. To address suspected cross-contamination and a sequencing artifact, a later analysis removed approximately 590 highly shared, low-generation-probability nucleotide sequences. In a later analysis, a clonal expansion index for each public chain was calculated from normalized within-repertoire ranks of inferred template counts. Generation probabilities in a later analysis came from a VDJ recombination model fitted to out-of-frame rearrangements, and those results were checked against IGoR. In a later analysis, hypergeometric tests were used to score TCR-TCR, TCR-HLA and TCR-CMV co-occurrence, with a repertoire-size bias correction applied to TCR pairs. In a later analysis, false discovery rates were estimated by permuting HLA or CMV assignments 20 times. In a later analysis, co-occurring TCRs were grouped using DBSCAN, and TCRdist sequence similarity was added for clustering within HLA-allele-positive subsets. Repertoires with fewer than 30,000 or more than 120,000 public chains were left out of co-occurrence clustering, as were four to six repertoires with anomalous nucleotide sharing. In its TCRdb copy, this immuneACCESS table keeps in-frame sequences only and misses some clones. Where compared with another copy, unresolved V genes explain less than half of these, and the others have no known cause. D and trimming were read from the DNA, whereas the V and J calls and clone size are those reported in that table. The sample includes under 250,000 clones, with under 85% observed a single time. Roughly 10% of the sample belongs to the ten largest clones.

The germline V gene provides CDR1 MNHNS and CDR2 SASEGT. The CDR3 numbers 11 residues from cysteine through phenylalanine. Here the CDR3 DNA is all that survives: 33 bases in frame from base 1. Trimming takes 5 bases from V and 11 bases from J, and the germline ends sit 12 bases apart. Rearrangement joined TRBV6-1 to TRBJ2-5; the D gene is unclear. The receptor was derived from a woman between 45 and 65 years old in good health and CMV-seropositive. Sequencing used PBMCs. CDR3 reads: CASSWQVEQYF. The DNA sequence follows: TGTGCCAGCAGTTGGCAGGTTGAGCAGTACTTC.